This T cell receptor (beta chain) emerged from a study of blood T cell repertoires in COVID-19. Profiled with immunoSEQ multiplex PCR; TCRdb holds only in-frame clones, not every one. The sample includes approximately 300,000 clones, 85% of them seen just once. The V and J ends lost 0 bases and 2 bases respectively, with 10 bases between them. Germline CDR1 is SGHRS and CDR2 is YFSETQ. The CDR3 has 15 residues. The V and J genes are TRBV5-1 and TRBJ2-3; weak D call: TRBD1 (6 bases). Sequencing was performed on peripheral blood. The sequence was obtained from a woman aged 50 to 60 with active or convalescent COVID-19. CDR3 bases: TGCGCCAGCAGCTTGGAGGCAGGGGACACAGATACGCAGTATTTT. Encoded protein: CASSLEAGDTDTQYF.